Listed here are 26 T cell receptor beta chains from one sample, sequenced in a study of control samples from healthy donors and cancer patients. Some clones are missing from TCRdb's copy, which holds only in-frame ones; the method was immunoSEQ multiplex PCR. The data show over 100,000 clones, around 89% seen once. Sequenced: blood. Every receptor here comes from a woman aged 45-65 years in good health.

This clone was found once. This sequence joins TRBV18 and TRBJ1-1; a weak D match, TRBD1 (5 bases). The CDR3 has 17 amino acids. In germline, CDR1 is KGHSH, CDR2 LQKENI. Trimming shortened V by 0 bases and J by 0 bases, and 14 bases separated the two germline ends. In nucleotides, the CDR3 is TGTGCCAGCTCACCACCGGGGGGGGTTGGGTTGAACACTGAAGCTTTCTTT. It encodes CASSPPGGVGLNTEAFF.

The chain carries TRBV3-1 (or the pseudogene TRBV3-2) and TRBJ2-4; D possibly matches TRBD1 or TRBD2 (5 bases each). Germline CDR1 is LGHDT and CDR2 is YNNKEL (reference sequence). The CDR3 spans 19 residues. The ends were cut back, 0 bases at V and 2 bases at J, with 20 bases in the middle. The CDR3 nucleotides read TGTGCCAGCAGCCAAGATCCTAGGACGGGGCCTCTAACCAAAAACATTCAGTACTTC. This gives the protein CASSQDPRTGPLTKNIQYF.

The genes are TRBV7-2 and TRBJ1-5; no clear D gene. This CDR3 comprises 12 residues. Germline V gene lookup returns CDR1 SGHTA and CDR2 FQGNSA. The V end lost 5 bases, the J end lost 7 bases, and 9 bases lay between the germline ends. The CDR3 DNA sequence: TGTGCCAGCAGCGATCGAGTGCAGCCCCAGCATTTT. This translates into CASSDRVQPQHF. The complete variable domain, with remaining parts taken from reference TRBV7-2 and TRBJ1-5, reads GAGVSQSPSNKVTEKGKDVELRCDPISGHTALYWYRQSLGQGLEFLIYFQGNSAPDKSGLPSDRFSAERTGGSVSTLTIQRTQQEDSAVYLCASSDRVQPQHFGDGTRLSIL.

The J gene is TRBJ2-5, the V gene TRBV5-1; 9 bases align to TRBD2. Unmatched junction bases numbered 6, after V lost 1 base and J lost 2 bases. Germline V gives CDR1 SGHRS, CDR2 YFSETQ. The CDR3 spans 16 residues. DNA of the CDR3: TGCGCCAGCAGCTTGTGGGTAGCGGGGGAACAAGAGACCCAGTACTTC. Amino acid sequence: CASSLWVAGEQETQYF.

The chain links TRBV25-1 to TRBJ2-1; D ambiguous. The CDR3 runs to 10 residues. The V end was cut by 2 bases, the J end by 10 bases, with 3 bases between. CDR1 is MGHDK and CDR2 is SYGVNS in the germline V gene. The CDR3 nucleotides are TGTGCCAGCAGTGAAGGGGAGCAGTTCTTC. Amino acid sequence: CASSEGEQFF.

This clone was seen just once. This rearrangement joins TRBV27 to TRBJ2-1; D is possibly TRBD1 (6 bases). Germline-derived CDR1 and CDR2 are MNHEY and SMNVEV (reference sequence). Trimming pared 1 base from V and 8 bases from J, leaving 12 bases between. The CDR3 runs 14 residues. The CDR3 DNA follows: TGTGCCAGCAGTTTATGGGCCAGGGGCGATGAGCAGTTCTTC. This gives the protein CASSLWARGDEQFF.

The chain combines TRBV4-1 with TRBJ1-1, with a tentative D call TRBD1 (5 bases). V lost 1 base and J lost 6, with 15 bases in between. Germline V CDR1 and CDR2: MGHRA, YSYEKL. The CDR3 has 15 amino acids. CDR3 region: CASSQVSRETPEAFF. CDR3 DNA sequence: TGCGCCAGCAGCCAAGTATCCAGGGAGACCCCTGAAGCTTTCTTT.

V and J are TRBV7-9 and TRBJ2-3, with 13 bases that match TRBD2. V was clipped by 5 bases and J by 11 bases; unmatched bases: 19. The germline V gene has CDR1 SEHNR and CDR2 FQNEAQ (reference sequence). The CDR3 spans 18 residues. The CDR3 region is CASSPRLGTSGDQYKQYF. CDR3 coding DNA: TGTGCCAGCAGCCCACGACTTGGGACTAGCGGGGACCAATATAAGCAGTATTTT.

This chain joins TRBV2 and TRBJ2-3, with D uncertain. Trimming shortened V by 2 bases and J by 0 bases, and 6 bases separated the two germline ends. This CDR3 spans 14 amino acids. The germline V gene has CDR1 SNHLY and CDR2 FYNNEI. In DNA form, the CDR3 reads TGTGCCAGCAGTGAACGAGTAAGCACAGATACGCAGTATTTT. This gives the protein CASSERVSTDTQYF.

This clone was picked up one time. The chain uses TRBV18 and TRBJ2-6, with unresolved D. The germline CDR1 and CDR2 sequences are KGHSH and LQKENI. The CDR3 runs 17 residues. V gave up 2 bases and J gave up 0 bases, with 11 bases separating them. CDR3 sequence (DNA): TGTGCCAGCTCACCAAGTACAGCAGTCTCTGGGGCCAACGTCCTGACTTTC. Protein product: CASSPSTAVSGANVLTF.

The chain couples TRBV10-3 to TRBJ2-1; 9 bases match TRBD1. CDR1 ENHRY and CDR2 SYGVKD come from the germline V gene. CDR3 length: 15 residues. The V and J ends lost 2 bases and 9 bases, in that order; junction bases with no gene match: 8. For the CDR3, the DNA is TGTGCCATCAGTGAGGGACAGGGGTTCGGGGTTGAGCAGTTCTTC. Amino acid sequence: CAISEGQGFGVEQFF.

This chain connects TRBV5-1 to TRBJ1-2; a weak D match, TRBD1 (6 bases). The germline gives CDR1 SGHRS, CDR2 YFSETQ. V was cut by 0 bases and J by 7 bases, with 10 bases left in between. The CDR3 extends over 13 amino acids. DNA of the CDR3: TGCGCCAGCAGCTTGGAGCGGGACACTGGCTACACCTTC. Translated, it gives CASSLERDTGYTF. Variable domain in full (rest from reference TRBV5-1 and TRBJ1-2): KAGVTQTPRYLIKTRGQQVTLSCSPISGHRSVSWYQQTPGQGLQFLFEYFSETQRNKGNFPGRFSGRQFSNSRSEMNVSTLELGDSALYLCASSLERDTGYTFGSGTRLTVV.

Only a few counts were recorded for this clone. The rearrangement joins TRBV19 to TRBJ1-5, with D tentatively TRBD1 (5 bases). The CDR3 totals 15 residues. The germline CDR1 and CDR2 sequences are LNHDA and SQIVND (reference sequence). Trimming left V 7 bases short and J 0 bases short, with 13 bases between. The DNA for the CDR3 is TGTGCCAGTAATCCGGGGCTTTATAGCAATCAGCCCCAGCATTTT. The encoded protein is CASNPGLYSNQPQHF.

The rearrangement joins TRBV30 to TRBJ1-4; D unclear. The germline V and J ends were trimmed by 0 bases and 4 bases, with 18 bases remaining between them. Germline CDR1 is GTSNPN and CDR2 is SVGIG (reference sequence). The CDR3 is 17 residues long. This CDR3 is CAWSVALVAEINEKLFF. The DNA for the CDR3 is TGTGCCTGGAGTGTAGCCCTCGTGGCAGAGATTAATGAAAAACTGTTTTTT.

This sequence joins TRBV2 and TRBJ2-3; 9 nucleotides line up with TRBD2. The junction had 8 bases not matched to a gene; V was cut back by 4 bases and J by 3 bases. The CDR3 spans 16 residues. Germline-derived CDR1 and CDR2 are SNHLY and FYNNEI. CDR3 nucleotides: TGTGCCAGCAGTGCCGGAAGCGGGGGGTGGACAGATACGCAGTATTTT. Its protein product is CASSAGSGGWTDTQYF.

This clone was counted once. The J gene is TRBJ1-1, the V gene TRBV7-2, with D possibly TRBD1 on 6 matching bases. The germline V and J ends were trimmed by 5 bases and 1 base, with 11 bases remaining between them. From germline, CDR1 is SGHTA and CDR2 FQGNSA. This CDR3 contains 14 residues. Written as DNA, the CDR3 is TGTGCCAGCAGCCCCCAAGGGGGGAACACTGAAGCTTTCTTT. It codes for CASSPQGGNTEAFF.

The chain employs TRBV5-5 and TRBJ2-7, with a possible D match to TRBD2 (5 bases). V shed 0 bases and J shed 2 bases, with 9 bases lying between them. Germline-derived CDR1 and CDR2 are SGHKS and YYEKEE (reference sequence). The CDR3 is made up of 14 amino acids. The CDR3 is CASSLAGGPYEQYV. CDR3 coding DNA: TGTGCCAGCAGCTTGGCAGGAGGACCCTACGAGCAGTACGTC.

This chain connects TRBV5-6 to TRBJ2-2, with no clear D. V lost 3 bases and J lost 1, with 1 base in between. Germline V lookup: CDR1 SGHDT, CDR2 YYEEEE. The CDR3 is 12 residues long. In DNA, the CDR3 is TGTGCCAGCAGCTGGAACACCGGGGAGCTGTTTTTT. Residues: CASSWNTGELFF.

V is TRBV9 and J is TRBJ2-1, with a possible D match to TRBD2 (5 bases). This CDR3 region has 15 residues. V was pared by 0 bases and J by 12 bases, with 19 bases between. Germline values: CDR1 SGDLS, CDR2 YYNGEE. The CDR3: CASSVDPPGLRGQFF. The DNA for the CDR3 is TGTGCCAGCAGCGTAGATCCCCCGGGCCTACGGGGGCAGTTCTTC. Full variable domain (rest looked up from reference TRBV9 and TRBJ2-1): DSGVTQTPKHLITATGQRVTLRCSPRSGDLSVYWYQQSLDQGLQFLIQYYNGEERAKGNILERFSAQQFPDLHSELNLSSLELGDSALYFCASSVDPPGLRGQFFGPGTRLTVL.

The chain links TRBV11-2 to TRBJ1-4; tentatively, D is TRBD1 (5 bases). CDR1 and CDR2 (germline): SGHAT, FQNNGV. Trimming left V 3 bases short and J 6 bases short, with 14 bases between. This CDR3 spans 15 amino acids. The CDR3 spells CASSFPDRGYEKLFF. The CDR3 nucleotides are TGTGCCAGCAGCTTCCCCGACAGAGGTTATGAAAAACTGTTTTTT.

The chain employs TRBV7-9 and TRBJ2-7; D remains unclear. The V gene lost 7 bases and the J gene lost 5 bases, with 9 bases spanning the gap. The germline CDR1 and CDR2 sequences are SEHNR and FQNEAQ (reference sequence). The CDR3 has 11 residues. The CDR3 DNA reads TGTGCCAGCACTTGGGGTAACGAGCAGTACTTC. Its translation: CASTWGNEQYF.

V gene TRBV6-6 combines with J gene TRBJ1-5; TRBD1 is a possible D gene (6 bases). CDR3 size: 14 residues. V lost 7 bases and J 3 bases, leaving 13 bases between the germline ends. Germline V gene lookup returns CDR1 MNHNY and CDR2 SVGAGI (reference sequence). The CDR3 is CASTRTAYNQPQHF. In nucleotides, the CDR3 is TGTGCCAGCACCAGGACAGCCTACAATCAGCCCCAGCATTTT.

This chain joins TRBV3-1 (or the pseudogene TRBV3-2) and TRBJ2-3, with D maybe TRBD1 (5 bases). The germline CDR1 and CDR2 sequences are LGHDT and YNNKEL (reference sequence). The V and J ends lost 1 base and 5 bases respectively, with 10 bases between them. CDR3 length: 14 residues. The DNA for the CDR3 is TGTGCCAGCAGCCAAGTGGCAGGGATAGATACGCAGTATTTT. Its translation: CASSQVAGIDTQYF.

V usage is TRBV4-1 and J usage is TRBJ1-2; D possibly corresponds to TRBD1 (5 bases). The CDR3 covers 14 residues. CDR1 is MGHRA and CDR2 is YSYEKL in the germline V gene. Trimming removed 5 bases from V and 3 bases from J, with 13 bases in between. The CDR3 is CASSSARGDYGYTF. The CDR3 DNA reads TGCGCCAGCAGCTCAGCACGGGGGGACTATGGCTACACCTTC.

The chain recombines TRBV4-1 with TRBJ2-3, with 10 bases identical to TRBD2. This CDR3 contains 18 residues. Losses at the gene ends were 3 bases for V and 6 bases for J; bases not matched to a gene: 15. Germline V lookup: CDR1 MGHRA, CDR2 YSYEKL. CDR3 region: CASSHTAGGPFNLDTQYF. DNA for the CDR3: TGCGCCAGCAGCCACACAGCGGGGGGGCCATTTAATTTGGATACGCAGTATTTT.

The gene calls are TRBV12-5 and TRBJ2-7; D tentatively reads TRBD1 or TRBD2 (5 bases each). Germline V gives CDR1 LGHNT, CDR2 FRNRAP. The CDR3 has 13 residues. Trimming stripped 7 bases from V and 0 bases from J, with 10 bases between. The CDR3 DNA reads TGTGCTAGTGCGCTCGGGGCCTCCTACGAGCAGTACTTC. It codes for CASALGASYEQYF.